This T cell receptor (beta chain) was recovered during a study of patients and donors after allogeneic stem cell transplantation. J was trimmed by 4 bases and V by 5 bases; bases with no gene match: 6. CDR1 is DFQATT and CDR2 is SNEGSKA in the germline V gene (reference sequence). The CDR3 is 14 residues long. TCRdb redid the calling of the RT-PCR reads with MiXCR, one entry per CDR3 protein. The repertoire holds 150,000 or so distinct CDR3 sequences, with approximately 24% as singletons. The chain couples TRBV20-1 to TRBJ2-1; TRBD1 aligns across 9 bases. Sequences were obtained from blood, either unsorted or a sorted T cell fraction (not recorded which). The receptor was isolated from a human donor who was either an allogeneic HSCT recipient or a stem cell or donor lymphocyte infusion donor (not recorded which). It is not recorded whose cells these are; they may come from a transplant donor. This chain's CDR3 is CSALQGARYNEQFF. In DNA, the CDR3 is TGCAGTGCTCTACAGGGGGCGAGATACAATGAGCAGTTCTTC.